This TCR beta chain is from a study of T cell responses to AZD1222 COVID-19 vaccine. General study results and limits: Spike regions recognized by vaccine-associated CD4 TCRs spanned the protein, led by 160-218 and 743-854. Two doses of AZD1222 preceded a rise in Spike-specific TCR breadth and depth. White British ancestry dominated among donors, who included more females, and clonal diversity was possibly underestimated.

This CDR3 is built from 12 residues. CDR1 is MNHEY, CDR2 SVGAGI, per germline. V shed 2 bases and J shed 16 bases, with 15 bases lying between them. Assay: immunoSEQ multiplex PCR; the TCRdb copy retains only in-frame clones and omits some. The sample holds fewer than 65,000 clones, around four fifths seen once. Notes on this clone: Its cognate antigen is unknown.

The receptor's source is an adult in good health. The V gene is TRBV6-5, the J gene TRBJ2-1, with TRBD1 as a possible D gene (6 bases). Sequenced material: peripheral blood, taken on day 0 of AZD1222 vaccination. As DNA, the CDR3 is TGTGCCAGCAGTTACACGGGACACTTCTTCTTCTTC. Protein: CASSYTGHFFFF.